This T cell receptor beta chain was recovered during a study of memory CD4+ T cells and cytomegalovirus serostatus. About the research overall: Donors were healthy Belgian adults, under ten CMV seropositive and 24 seronegative.

Worth noting for this clone: Its antigen is undetermined.

This CDR3 contains 14 residues. Germline V lookup: CDR1 SGHTA, CDR2 FQGNSA. Trimming took 3 bases from V and 7 from J; bases not matched to a gene: 8. The sort gate was single viable CD3+CD4+CD8-CD45RO+ cells for memory CD4+ T cells. Positive selection with CD4 microbeads enriched total CD4+ T cells. The study, taken as a whole, reports: The CMV-associated TCR signature appears largely within the CD4+ memory repertoire.

Clones were sequenced by immunoSEQ multiplex PCR, and TCRdb holds only the in-frame ones, with some missing. The sample records fewer than 40,000 clones, around 80% being singletons. The sequenced material came from memory CD4+ T cells from blood. The chain joins TRBV7-2 to TRBJ1-1, with TRBD1 matching 7 bases. The TCR sequence derives from an adult in good health and CMV-seropositive. CDR3 loop: CASSFRGQGGEAFF. DNA of the CDR3: TGTGCCAGCAGCTTCCGGGGGCAGGGGGGTGAAGCTTTCTTT. Full variable domain (remainder filled in from reference TRBV7-2 and TRBJ1-1): GAGVSQSPSNKVTEKGKDVELRCDPISGHTALYWYRQSLGQGLEFLIYFQGNSAPDKSGLPSDRFSAERTGGSVSTLTIQRTQQEDSAVYLCASSFRGQGGEAFFGQGTRLTVV.